This record looks at one T cell receptor (delta chain) sequence and its context. Its binding antigen is unknown. TCRdb's protein for this DNA is that of a much larger clone and differs from the translation at residue 16, likely a read error; the protein shown is the DNA translation. The sample is drawn from a study of DNA immune sequencing with unique molecular identifiers (dated by TCRdb to 2019 to 2021). The study in broad terms: gammadelta T cells were enriched from buffy coats using immunomagnetic cell separation, and their genomic DNA was sequenced. Validation of the sequencing method was done both on synthetic reference molecules and on blood samples taken from healthy individuals. In the comparison of enriched versus non-enriched samples, 95 to 100 ng of enriched gammadelta T-cell DNA and approximately 0.92 ug of non-enriched PBMC DNA were sequenced. Fluorescence-activated cell sorting was used to enrich gammadelta T cells from the PBMC of 10 healthy people. The study developed and validated an ultrasensitive DNA-based TRD repertoire sequencing method using PCR-introduced unique molecular identifiers. All donors were healthy individuals, and approximately 11 of the donors were profiled using sorted gammadelta T cells from peripheral blood. Overall results and qualifications from the work: TRD repertoire diversity varied between healthy donors, with several donors highly oligoclonal where top 5 clonotypes exceeded half of productive molecules. Among clonotypes in healthy donors, TRDV2 paired with TRDJ1 was identified as the most common TRD rearrangement. The primer-based approach cannot detect novel TRD sequences that are not targeted by the primers.

The library was prepared using multiplex PCR. A 32-plex assay, with primers for all 8 TRDV and 4 TRDJ genes spanning the CDR3, was used to amplify the genomic DNA. A 12-nucleotide UMI was attached over about 3 barcoding PCR cycles, and a second PCR was then run with Illumina adapter primers. AMPure XP beads were used for library purification, and library quality was checked on a Fragment Analyzer with the HS NGS Fragment kit. Sequencing used an Illumina MiniSeq mid-output kit with roughly 21% PhiX and 150 cycles of paired-end reads. The study's own analysis went as follows. MIGEC version 1.2.9 was used to process the reads, grouping the reads by UMI and building error-corrected consensus sequences. Post-processing used modified VDJtools version 1.2.1 scripts and the tcR R package. For TCRdb, the public reads were processed anew by CATT, and duplicate DNA sequences were folded into one row. The V and J calls here are based on TCRdb, not the publication. The sample contains under 6,000 delta-chain clones, approximately 10% of them found a single time. The top ten constitute roughly 53% of the sample.

In the germline V gene, CDR1 corresponds to GEAIGNYY and CDR2 to EKD. The CDR3 sequence holds 19 residues, the cysteine and phenylalanine included. CDR3 DNA only is kept here, 57 bases in frame from base 1. Recombination linked TRDV2 to TRDJ3; the D gene is perhaps TRDD3, on 5 matching bases. The clonotype was recovered from a human donor in good health. Input material: gamma-delta T cells enriched from blood buffy coat, or unenriched PBMCs (not recorded which). The DNA reads as follows: TGTGCCTGTGACCAAATCAAGGAGGAGCCCTCCTGGGACACCCGACATATGTTTTTC. Its translation is CACDQIKEEPSWDTRHMFF.